The 23 T cell receptor beta chains in this list originate from one sample, sequenced in a study of cytomegalovirus exposure and HLA in healthy donors. 60 Vbeta and 13 Jbeta primers were used in PCR. Here immunoSEQ multiplex PCR was the method, and the copy in TCRdb shows in-frame clones only, minus some. The table shows about 89,000 clones, with around 74% occurring only once. The sequenced sample was PBMCs. These receptors were taken from a male donor in good health and CMV-seronegative.

This chain connects TRBV2 to TRBJ2-1, with 10 bases identical to TRBD1. The CDR3 is made up of 16 amino acids. Trimming at V came to 6 bases and at J to 1 base, leaving 6 bases not matched to a gene. The germline gives CDR1 SNHLY, CDR2 FYNNEI. In nucleotides, the CDR3 is TGTGCCAGCAGGTCGACAGGGGGCCGGTCCTACAATGAGCAGTTCTTC. It translates to CASRSTGGRSYNEQFF.

The chain joins TRBV27 to TRBJ1-5; weak D call: TRBD1 (5 bases). The germline V and J ends were trimmed by 5 bases and 0 bases, with 17 bases remaining between them. The CDR3 sequence is 17 residues long. The germline gives CDR1 MNHEY, CDR2 SMNVEV (reference sequence). CDR3 bases: TGTGCCAGCAGTCCTGTCCCAATCAGGGTTAGCAATCAGCCCCAGCATTTT. It is translated as CASSPVPIRVSNQPQHF.

This clone was counted only a few times. The J gene is TRBJ1-1, the V gene TRBV30; weak D call: TRBD1 (6 bases). Germline V gene sequence: CDR1 GTSNPN, CDR2 SVGIG (reference sequence). Trimming took off 8 bases at V and 4 bases at J, with 14 bases between the two ends. The CDR3 has 12 amino acids. The CDR3 sequence: CAKEGGGTEAFF. The DNA of the CDR3 is TGTGCCAAAGAAGGGGGGGGCACTGAAGCTTTCTTT.

The V call is TRBV6-1, the J call TRBJ1-1; possibly TRBD1 for D (5 bases). CDR3 length: 12 amino acids. V was clipped by 5 bases and J by 10 bases, with 14 bases between them. CDR1 is MNHNS, CDR2 SASEGT, per germline. The DNA for the CDR3 is TGTGCCAGCAGTCCCTGGGGGGGTCCAGCTTTCTTT. Translating gives CASSPWGGPAFF.

The gene calls are TRBV25-1 and TRBJ2-5, with TRBD2 identical over 8 bases. V lost 2 bases to trimming and J lost 6 bases; unmatched junction nucleotides: 8. The CDR3 runs to 15 residues. Looked up from germline, CDR1 is MGHDK and CDR2 is SYGVNS. CDR3 coding DNA: TGTGCCAGCAGTGAAGGACTAGCAGCTAGCCAGACCCAGTACTTC. It codes for CASSEGLAASQTQYF.

The CDR3 region has the DNA TGTGCCAGCAGTTCCCCCCGTACCCCGCTAAAGTACTTC. Translated, it gives CASSSPRTPLKYF. V usage is TRBV28 and J usage is TRBJ2-7; D unclear. The CDR3 covers 13 residues. Trimming removed 4 bases at V and 11 bases at J, with 18 bases between. CDR1 and CDR2 (germline): MDHEN, SYDVKM.

J is TRBJ2-7 and V is TRBV2, with D tentatively TRBD1 (6 bases). The germline gives CDR1 SNHLY, CDR2 FYNNEI. The CDR3 totals 14 residues. V was clipped by 2 bases and J by 0 bases, with 8 bases between them. CDR3 amino acids: CASSENRASYEQYF. The CDR3 coding sequence is TGTGCCAGCAGTGAAAACAGGGCCTCCTACGAGCAGTACTTC. Full variable domain (missing parts from reference TRBV2 and TRBJ2-7): EPEVTQTPSHQVTQMGQEVILRCVPISNHLYFYWYRQILGQKVEFLVSFYNNEISEKSEIFDDQFSVERPDGSNFTLKIRSTKLEDSAMYFCASSENRASYEQYFGPGTRLTVT.

The chain couples TRBV14 to TRBJ2-1, with 7 bases identical to TRBD2. CDR3 length equals 16 residues. Per the germline V gene, CDR1 is SGHDN and CDR2 is FVKESK. V shed 4 bases and J 5 bases; nucleotides not matched to a gene: 11. The CDR3 coding sequence is TGTGCCAGCAGCCTTCTAACGGGACTACCCAACAATGAGCAGTTCTTC. Translated, it gives CASSLLTGLPNNEQFF.

In its sample, this clone was seen once. This chain uses TRBV6-6 with TRBJ1-1; 8 nucleotides match TRBD1. Germline CDR1 and CDR2: MNHNY and SVGAGI (reference sequence). The CDR3 consists of 15 residues. J gave up 1 base and V 10 bases, and 11 bases lay outside the gene matches. The CDR3 loop reads CATSRGRVSNTEAFF. The CDR3 DNA is TGTGCCACCTCCAGGGGGCGAGTGTCGAACACTGAAGCTTTCTTT.

This chain links TRBV7-2 with TRBJ2-1; 7 bases line up with TRBD2. Germline V gene data show CDR1 as SGHTA and CDR2 as FQGNSA. J lost 5 bases, V lost 5 bases, and 9 bases had no gene match. The CDR3 extends over 15 amino acids. As DNA, the CDR3 is TGTGCCAGCAGCCCCTGGCGGGAGCTAGACAATGAGCAGTTCTTC. This sequence encodes CASSPWRELDNEQFF.

This clone turned up a few times. The chain joins TRBV6-1 to TRBJ1-2; TRBD1 matches 8 bases. This CDR3 contains 16 residues. J was trimmed by 6 bases and V by 1 base; bases with no gene match: 10. The germline V gene encodes CDR1 MNHNS and CDR2 SASEGT. The CDR3 is CASSEEGGQGPDGYTF. Here the CDR3 DNA reads TGTGCCAGCAGTGAAGAGGGCGGACAGGGACCCGATGGCTACACCTTC.

The chain employs TRBV10-3 and TRBJ2-3; 8 bases fit TRBD2. This CDR3 has 17 residues. Unmatched junction bases numbered 12, after V lost 0 bases and J lost 7 bases. CDR1 and CDR2 (germline): ENHRY, SYGVKD. The CDR3, as DNA: TGTGCCATCAGTGAGTCTCGGGCGGGAGGACCAACAAATACGCAGTATTTT. It specifies CAISESRAGGPTNTQYF.

There are a few counts of this clone. The rearrangement uses TRBV19 and TRBJ2-1; 8 bases line up with TRBD2. J lost 4 bases, V lost 5 bases, and 4 bases had no gene match. This CDR3 comprises 14 residues. Per germline, CDR1 LNHDA and CDR2 SQIVND (reference sequence). CDR3: CASSPGLVYNEQFF. CDR3 bases: TGTGCCAGTAGTCCGGGACTAGTATACAATGAGCAGTTCTTC.

The CDR3 DNA follows: TGTGCCAGCAGTTCCCGGGTAGCGGGATTGTACAATGAGCAGTTCTTC. It encodes CASSSRVAGLYNEQFF. The rearrangement joins TRBV27 to TRBJ2-1, with 8 bases fitting TRBD2. The CDR3 loop spans 16 amino acids. Trimming removed 4 bases from V and 4 bases from J; junction bases left unmatched: 9. Germline-derived CDR1 and CDR2 are MNHEY and SMNVEV (reference sequence).

The V call is TRBV16, the J call TRBJ2-7; D might be TRBD2 (7 bases). Germline V gene data show CDR1 as KGHSY and CDR2 as FQNENV. The CDR3 consists of 16 residues. V dropped 6 bases and J dropped 4 bases, with 22 bases sitting between them. The CDR3 bases are TGTGCCAGCAGTCAAGGGCGACCCCGGGGGGCTTACGAGCAGTACTTC. Residues: CASSQGRPRGAYEQYF.

J is TRBJ2-7 and V is TRBV19; 9 nucleotides match TRBD1. The CDR3 totals 15 residues. The germline CDR1 and CDR2 sequences are LNHDA and SQIVND (reference sequence). The V and J ends lost 5 bases and 0 bases, in that order; junction bases with no gene match: 5. The CDR3 region has the DNA TGTGCCAGTAGTCTGCGACAGGGGGTCTCCTACGAGCAGTACTTC. Its protein product is CASSLRQGVSYEQYF.

The rearrangement uses TRBV11-3 and TRBJ2-7, with TRBD1 matching over 7 bases. CDR3 length: 14 residues. V lost 5 bases, J lost 3 bases, and 7 bases stayed unmatched. CDR1 and CDR2 (germline): SGHNT, YENEEA. CDR3 coding DNA: TGTGCCAGCAGCCCAACGGGACAGAACTACGAGCAGTACTTC. Translated, it gives CASSPTGQNYEQYF.

In DNA, the CDR3 is TGTGCCAGCTCACCAATACCTCAGGGGGGCACCGGGGAGCTGTTTTTT. Amino acid sequence: CASSPIPQGGTGELFF. The rearrangement links TRBV18 to TRBJ2-2, with a tentative D call TRBD1 (7 bases). The V end lost 2 bases, the J end lost 4 bases, and 14 bases lay between the germline ends. CDR1 KGHSH and CDR2 LQKENI come from the germline V gene. The CDR3 covers 16 residues.

The chain is built from TRBV5-5 and TRBJ1-2; TRBD1 matches 7 bases. Germline CDR1 SGHKS, CDR2 YYEKEE (reference sequence). This CDR3 has 14 residues. The junction had 5 bases not matched to a gene; V was cut back by 0 bases and J by 6 bases. The CDR3 bases are TGTGCCAGCAGCTTGGCGGGACAGTTAGATGGCTACACCTTC. Protein: CASSLAGQLDGYTF. Full variable domain (rest looked up from reference TRBV5-5 and TRBJ1-2): DAGVTQSPTHLIKTRGQQVTLRCSPISGHKSVSWYQQVLGQGPQFIFQYYEKEERGRGNFPDRFSARQFPNYSSELNVNALLLGDSALYLCASSLAGQLDGYTFGSGTRLTVV.

The table lists this clone with a few counts. V is TRBV6-5 and J is TRBJ2-6; no firm D call. Looked up from germline, CDR1 is MNHEY and CDR2 is SVGAGI. V lost 2 bases to trimming and J lost 2 bases, with 7 bases between them. This CDR3 region has 15 residues. CDR3 coding DNA: TGTGCCAGCAGTTACGGGCAAACTGGGGCCAACGTCCTGACTTTC. Its translation: CASSYGQTGANVLTF.

The chain has TRBV28 and TRBJ2-5; tentative D call: TRBD1 (6 bases). Germline CDR1 is MDHEN and CDR2 is SYDVKM. The ends were cut back, 5 bases at V and 4 bases at J, with 17 bases in the middle. The CDR3 has 15 amino acids. The CDR3 loop reads CASSPPRQVAETQYF. DNA of the CDR3: TGTGCCAGCAGTCCGCCTCGACAGGTGGCAGAGACCCAGTACTTC. The entire variable domain, with the rest obtained from reference TRBV28 and TRBJ2-5, is as follows: DVKVTQSSRYLVKRTGEKVFLECVQDMDHENMFWYRQDPGLGLRLIYFSYDVKMKEKGDIPEGYSVSREKKERFSLILESASTNQTSMYLCASSPPRQVAETQYFGPGTRLLVL.

This clone was detected many times. The gene calls are TRBV6-1 and TRBJ1-1, with unresolved D. The CDR3 spans 14 residues. V was clipped by 0 bases and J by 7 bases, with 12 bases between them. CDR1 is MNHNS, CDR2 SASEGT, per germline. In DNA form, the CDR3 reads TGTGCCAGCAGTGAAGCCGTGGGCAGCAATGAAGCTTTCTTT. The encoded protein is CASSEAVGSNEAFF.

The chain recombines TRBV4-3 with TRBJ2-1, with 7 bases matching TRBD2. Germline trimming cut 0 bases from V and 3 bases from J; bases unmatched to any gene: 5. CDR3 length: 16 residues. Germline V gene sequence: CDR1 LGHNA, CDR2 YSLEER. The CDR3 loop is CASSQDMGTNYNEQFF. Here the CDR3 DNA reads TGCGCCAGCAGCCAAGATATGGGGACTAACTACAATGAGCAGTTCTTC.